The rows below give T cell receptor beta chains drawn from one sample of a study of shared clonotypes between healthy human individuals. Profiled with immunoSEQ multiplex PCR; TCRdb holds only in-frame clones, not every one. This table holds some 2 million clones, 85% to 95% found once. Sequenced: naive CD8+ T cells sorted from blood. These TCRs come from a man aged 18 to 30 in good health. Each CDR3 is given with its conserved first and last residue. The order of the fields is J gene, V gene, D gene, CDR3 protein, CDR3 DNA. The D gene is left open where the match is weak.

TRBJ1-2 | TRBV9 | - | CASSPDGNYGYTF | TGTGCCAGCAGCCCCGACGGGAACTATGGCTACACCTTC
TRBJ1-2 | TRBV5-1 | - | CASSLESRDIYGYTF | TGCGCCAGCAGCCTAGAATCCCGGGACATCTATGGCTACACCTTC
TRBJ2-5 | TRBV7-2 | - | CASSSEPRETQYF | TGTGCCAGCAGCTCTGAACCCAGAGAGACCCAGTACTTC
TRBJ2-7 | TRBV28 | - | CASSLTGGPYEQYF | TGTGCCAGCAGTTTAACGGGGGGCCCTTACGAGCAGTACTTC
TRBJ2-7 | TRBV5-6 | - | CASSLGGRSYEQYF | TGTGCCAGCAGCTTGGGTGGACGGTCCTACGAGCAGTACTTC
TRBJ1-1 | TRBV29-1 | - | CSVGVLGTEAFF | TGCAGCGTTGGTGTACTTGGAACTGAAGCTTTCTTT
TRBJ1-4 | TRBV5-5 | TRBD1 | CASSQGQGEEKLFF | TGTGCCAGCAGTCAGGGACAGGGGGAGGAAAAACTGTTTTTT
TRBJ2-7 | TRBV18 | - | CASSPITGTSYEQYF | TGTGCCAGCTCACCCATTACAGGGACCTCCTACGAGCAGTACTTC
TRBJ1-1 | TRBV2 | - | CASSISETVNTEAFF | TGTGCCAGCAGTATTTCCGAGACAGTGAACACTGAAGCTTTCTTT
TRBJ2-7 | TRBV10-3 | TRBD1 | CAISESWDRYEQYF | TGTGCCATCAGTGAGTCGTGGGACAGATACGAGCAGTACTTC
TRBJ1-1 | TRBV6-1 | TRBD1 | CASSEIFPVEGAGTEAFF | TGTGCCAGCAGTGAAATTTTCCCGGTGGAGGGGGCAGGGACTGAAGCTTTCTTT
TRBJ2-7 | TRBV6-1 | - | CAAEPGPHSYEQYF | TGTGCCGCCGAACCAGGTCCGCACTCCTACGAGCAGTACTTC
TRBJ1-2 | TRBV5-6 | TRBD1 | CASAWGDRGNYGYTF | TGTGCCAGCGCATGGGGCGACAGGGGGAACTATGGCTACACCTTC
TRBJ2-7 | TRBV29-1 | - | CSVTSSSYEQYF | TGCAGCGTTACCTCGAGCTCCTACGAGCAGTACTTC
TRBJ1-1 | TRBV13 | TRBD1 | CASSLAGQGLPEAFF | TGTGCCAGCAGCTTAGCCGGACAGGGATTACCTGAAGCTTTCTTT